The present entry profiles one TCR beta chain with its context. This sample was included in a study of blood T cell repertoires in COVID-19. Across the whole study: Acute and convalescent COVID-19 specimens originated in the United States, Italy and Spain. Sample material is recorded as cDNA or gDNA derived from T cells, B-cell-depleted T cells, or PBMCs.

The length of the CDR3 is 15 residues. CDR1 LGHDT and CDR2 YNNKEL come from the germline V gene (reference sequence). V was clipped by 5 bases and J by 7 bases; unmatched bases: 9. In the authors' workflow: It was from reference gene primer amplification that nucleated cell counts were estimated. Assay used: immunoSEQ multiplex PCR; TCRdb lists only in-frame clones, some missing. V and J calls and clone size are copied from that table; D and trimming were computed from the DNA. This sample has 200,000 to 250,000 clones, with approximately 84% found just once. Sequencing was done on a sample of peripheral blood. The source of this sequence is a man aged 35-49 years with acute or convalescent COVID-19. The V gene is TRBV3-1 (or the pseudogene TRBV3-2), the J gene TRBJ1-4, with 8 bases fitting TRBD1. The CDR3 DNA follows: TGTGCCAGCAGCGCCCAACAGGGGGGGGTTGAAAAACTGTTTTTT. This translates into CASSAQQGGVEKLFF.